The rows below give T cell receptor beta chains drawn from one sample of a study of T-cell memory formation after mild COVID-19. TCRdb ran MiXCR on the 5' RACE reads and lists one entry per CDR3 protein. Of about 140,000 distinct CDR3 sequences listed, 6% are singletons. The sequencing input was PBMCs or a T cell subset sorted from them (not recorded which). The receptor set was obtained from an adult woman who had mild COVID-19 (a few samples of this study predate the infection). Cell type and time point are not known. Each CDR3 is given with its conserved first and last residue. The order of the fields is clone size, D gene, V gene, J gene, CDR3 protein, CDR3 DNA. The D gene is left open where the match is weak. Rows give clone size only sometimes, using once, few, many, or a class for an expanded clone.

few	TRBD1	TRBV7-2	TRBJ1-1	CASRQQGPMNTEAFF	TGTGCCAGCAGACAACAGGGGCCCATGAACACTGAAGCTTTCTTT
few	.	TRBV6-6	TRBJ1-5	CASSSSGLSNQPQHF	TGTGCCAGCAGTTCTTCAGGGTTGAGCAATCAGCCCCAGCATTTT
few	.	TRBV18	TRBJ1-5	CASSPTQDQPQHF	TGTGCCAGCTCACCTACGCAGGATCAGCCCCAGCATTTT
.	.	TRBV24-1	TRBJ2-3	CATSAAVPLMQYF	TGTGCCACCAGTGCGGCGGTTCCCCTCATGCAGTATTTT
many	.	TRBV3-1	TRBJ1-5	CASSRTAFNQPQHF	TGTGCCAGCAGCCGGACAGCCTTCAATCAGCCCCAGCATTTT
.	TRBD2	TRBV6-2/TRBV6-3	TRBJ2-1	CASRRLAAYNEQFF	TGTGCCAGCCGGAGACTAGCGGCTTACAATGAGCAGTTCTTC
.	.	TRBV7-9	TRBJ1-4	CASSLVHGEKLFF	TGTGCCAGCAGCTTAGTCCACGGTGAAAAACTGTTTTTT
few	TRBD1	TRBV5-1	TRBJ2-1	CASSSGQSQRYNEQFF	TGCGCCAGCAGCTCGGGACAGTCCCAAAGGTACAATGAGCAGTTCTTC
.	.	TRBV7-2	TRBJ2-7	CASSFTSSGEQYF	TGTGCCAGCAGCTTTACTAGCTCCGGCGAGCAGTACTTC
.	TRBD1	TRBV12-3/TRBV12-4	TRBJ1-2	CASTYPGQGAGGYTF	TGTGCCAGCACCTACCCGGGACAGGGGGCGGGGGGCTACACCTTC